This T cell receptor beta chain was recorded in a study of cytomegalovirus exposure and HLA in healthy donors. With 60 Vbeta and 13 Jbeta primers, the PCR was carried out. Produced via immunoSEQ multiplex PCR; TCRdb's table is partial and in-frame only. The repertoire holds about 140,000 clones, with roughly three quarters as singletons. This clone appeared once. The CDR3 consists of 15 residues. Looked up from germline, CDR1 is ENHRY and CDR2 is SYGVKD. The V end was cut by 2 bases, the J end by 4 bases, with 11 bases between. The sequenced material came from PBMCs. The clonotype was recovered from a man between 35 and 55 years old in good health and CMV-seronegative. The chain recombines TRBV10-3 with TRBJ1-4; D gene unclear. Here the CDR3 DNA reads TGTGCCATCAGTGAGAACTTAAAAGTTAATGAAAAACTGTTTTTT. Translated: CAISENLKVNEKLFF.